Sequencing of this T cell receptor (beta chain) was carried out in a study of T cell clonotyping in hematopoietic cell transplantation. As to this clone: Its matching antigen is unknown.

Recipients were bled about 28 days pretransplant and at posttransplant days 30, 100, 180. Germline lookup yields CDR1 MNHNY and CDR2 SVGAGI (reference sequence). V shed 6 bases and J 10 bases; nucleotides not matched to a gene: 9. The CDR3 covers 13 residues. Sequencing was performed with immunoSEQ multiplex PCR; in TCRdb, only in-frame clones are kept and a portion is missing. Of around 2,800 clones listed, around 63% are singletons. Study-level points and caveats: Recipient TCR diversity dropped after transplant; expanded clonotypes rose from day 30 to 180. Graft donor and pretransplant recipient Inverse Simpson Index values predicted broader posttransplant TCR diversity.

V usage is TRBV6-6 and J usage is TRBJ2-1; 7 bases fit TRBD2. The TCR sequence derives from a female patient in her thirties or forties who had an allogeneic stem cell transplant, so T cells may come from the graft donor. Some clones in this sample may be carry-over from other donors' samples. The specimen comprised peripheral blood mononuclear cells, sampled 30 days after allogeneic stem cell transplant. CDR3 DNA: TGTGCCAGCAGCTACGGGCTAGCGGACGAGCAGTTCTTC. Translation: CASSYGLADEQFF.